The source of this TCR beta chain is a study of blood T cell repertoires in COVID-19. Trimming pared 5 bases from V and 7 bases from J, leaving 11 bases between. The length of the CDR3 is 13 residues. The germline gives CDR1 SGHNT, CDR2 YENEEA. The method was immunoSEQ multiplex PCR; TCRdb's version includes in-frame clones alone and lacks a portion of them. The table lists some 330,000 clones, roughly 90% of them singletons. Cohorts were assigned according to the clinical history that participants reported. Sequenced input: PBMCs or T cells enriched from blood (not recorded which). This TCR came from a woman aged 25 to 45 who had recovered from COVID-19. This chain joins TRBV11-3 and TRBJ2-2; no reliable D call. The CDR3 DNA sequence: TGTGCCAGCAGCCGGAGCGATAACGGGGAGCTGTTTTTT. It yields the protein CASSRSDNGELFF.